This T cell receptor beta chain was recovered during a study of blood T cells in healthy people across ages. This clonotype has only a few counts. Alongside a J-beta primer mix, a sample-barcoded 5' primer served in a second PCR lasting about 7 to 11 cycles. From the 5' RACE reads, TCRdb called clonotypes with MiXCR, one entry per CDR3 protein. The sample has about 1.1 million distinct CDR3 sequences, more than 30% seen once. V dropped 5 bases and J dropped 7; count of bases not matched to a gene: 8. The CDR3 covers 15 residues. The chain couples TRBV12-3 or TRBV12-4 to TRBJ1-6, with 7 bases aligning to TRBD1. The sequence was collected from a man between 18 and 29 years old in good health. The sequenced sample consisted of blood. CDR3 sequence: CASSPPGQMNSPLHF. Written as DNA, the CDR3 is TGTGCCAGCAGTCCACCGGGACAGATGAATTCACCCCTCCACTTT.